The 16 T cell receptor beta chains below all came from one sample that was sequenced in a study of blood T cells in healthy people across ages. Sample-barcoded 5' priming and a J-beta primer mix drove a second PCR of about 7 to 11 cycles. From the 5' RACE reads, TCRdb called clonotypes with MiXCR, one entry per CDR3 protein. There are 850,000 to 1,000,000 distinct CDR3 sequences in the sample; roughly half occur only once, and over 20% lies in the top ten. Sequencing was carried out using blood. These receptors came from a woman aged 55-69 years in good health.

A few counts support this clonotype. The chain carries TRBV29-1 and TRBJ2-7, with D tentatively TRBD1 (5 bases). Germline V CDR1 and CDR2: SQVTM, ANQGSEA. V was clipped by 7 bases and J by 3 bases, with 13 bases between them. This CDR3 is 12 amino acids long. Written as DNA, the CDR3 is TGCAGCGCTGACAGCACGGGCTACGAGCAGTACTTC. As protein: CSADSTGYEQYF.

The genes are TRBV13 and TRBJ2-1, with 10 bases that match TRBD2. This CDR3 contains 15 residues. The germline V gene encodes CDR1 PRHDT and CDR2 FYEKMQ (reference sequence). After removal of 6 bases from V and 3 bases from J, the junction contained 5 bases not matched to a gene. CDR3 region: CASRGSGRDYNEQFF. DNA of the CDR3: TGTGCCAGCAGGGGAAGCGGGAGGGACTACAATGAGCAGTTCTTC.

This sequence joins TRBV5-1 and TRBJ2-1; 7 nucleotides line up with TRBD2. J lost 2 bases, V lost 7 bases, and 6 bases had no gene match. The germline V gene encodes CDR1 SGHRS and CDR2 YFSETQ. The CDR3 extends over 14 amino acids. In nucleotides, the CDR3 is TGCGCCAGCTATAGCGGGTCTCCCTACAATGAGCAGTTCTTC. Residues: CASYSGSPYNEQFF.

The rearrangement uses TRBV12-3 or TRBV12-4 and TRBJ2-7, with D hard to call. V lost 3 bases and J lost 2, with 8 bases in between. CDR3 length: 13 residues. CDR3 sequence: CASSFGAAYEQYF. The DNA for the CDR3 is TGTGCCAGCAGTTTCGGCGCCGCCTACGAGCAGTACTTC.

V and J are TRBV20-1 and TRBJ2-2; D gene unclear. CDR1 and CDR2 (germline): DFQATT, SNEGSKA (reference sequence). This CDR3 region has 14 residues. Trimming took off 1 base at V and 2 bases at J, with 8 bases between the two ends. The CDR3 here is CSARVGSNTGELFF. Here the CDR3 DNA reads TGCAGTGCTAGAGTCGGCAGCAACACCGGGGAGCTGTTTTTT.

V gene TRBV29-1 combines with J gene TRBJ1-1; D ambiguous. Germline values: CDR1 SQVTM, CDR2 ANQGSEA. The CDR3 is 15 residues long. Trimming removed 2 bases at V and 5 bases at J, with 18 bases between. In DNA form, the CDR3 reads TGCAGCGTTGAACTTGCCGGTGGCCGGCGGACTGAAGCTTTCTTT. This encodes CSVELAGGRRTEAFF.

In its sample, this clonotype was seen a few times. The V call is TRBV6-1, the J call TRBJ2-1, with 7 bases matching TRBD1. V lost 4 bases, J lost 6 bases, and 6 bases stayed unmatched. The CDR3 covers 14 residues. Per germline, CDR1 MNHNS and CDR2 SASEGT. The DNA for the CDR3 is TGTGCCAGCAGTGTTGGACACAGGGGCAATGAGCAGTTCTTC. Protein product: CASSVGHRGNEQFF.

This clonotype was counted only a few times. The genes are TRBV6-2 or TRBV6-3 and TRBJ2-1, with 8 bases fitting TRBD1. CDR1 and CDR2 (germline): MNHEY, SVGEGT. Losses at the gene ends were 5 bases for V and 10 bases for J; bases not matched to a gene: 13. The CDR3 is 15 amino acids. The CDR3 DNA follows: TGTGCCAGCAGTGGCCGGACAGGGCAAAGAAGGGAGCAGTTCTTC. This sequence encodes CASSGRTGQRREQFF.

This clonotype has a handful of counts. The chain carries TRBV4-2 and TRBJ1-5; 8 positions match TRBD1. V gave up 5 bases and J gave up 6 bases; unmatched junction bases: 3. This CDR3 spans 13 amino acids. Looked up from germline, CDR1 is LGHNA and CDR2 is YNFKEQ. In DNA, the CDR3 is TGTGCCAGCAGCTCTGACAGGGGTCAGCCCCAGCATTTT. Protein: CASSSDRGQPQHF.

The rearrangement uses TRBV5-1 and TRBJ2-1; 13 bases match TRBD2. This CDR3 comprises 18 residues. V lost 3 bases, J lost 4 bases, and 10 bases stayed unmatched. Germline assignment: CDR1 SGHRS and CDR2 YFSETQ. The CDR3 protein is CASSYGAGTSGTYNEQFF. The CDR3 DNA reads TGCGCCAGCAGCTATGGGGCAGGGACTAGCGGGACATACAATGAGCAGTTCTTC.

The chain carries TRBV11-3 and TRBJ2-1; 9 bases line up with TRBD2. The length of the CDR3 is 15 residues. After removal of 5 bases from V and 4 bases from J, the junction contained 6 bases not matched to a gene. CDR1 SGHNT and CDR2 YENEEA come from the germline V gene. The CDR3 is CASSRLAVGYNEQFF. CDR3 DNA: TGTGCCAGCAGCCGACTAGCGGTTGGGTACAATGAGCAGTTCTTC.

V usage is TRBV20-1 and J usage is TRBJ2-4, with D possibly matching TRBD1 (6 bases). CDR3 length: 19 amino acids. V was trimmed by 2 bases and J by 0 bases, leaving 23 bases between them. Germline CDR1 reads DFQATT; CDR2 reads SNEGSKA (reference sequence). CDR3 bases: TGCAGTGCTAGATTAGGAACTTCCTCAGGGGCTGCAGCCAAAAACATTCAGTACTTC. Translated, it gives CSARLGTSSGAAAKNIQYF.

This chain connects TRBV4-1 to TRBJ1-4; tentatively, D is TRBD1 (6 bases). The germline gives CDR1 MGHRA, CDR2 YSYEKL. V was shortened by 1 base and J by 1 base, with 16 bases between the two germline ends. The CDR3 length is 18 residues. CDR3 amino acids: CASSQVGGGRRTNEKLFF. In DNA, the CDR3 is TGCGCCAGCAGCCAAGTCGGCGGGGGGCGAAGAACTAATGAAAAACTGTTTTTT.

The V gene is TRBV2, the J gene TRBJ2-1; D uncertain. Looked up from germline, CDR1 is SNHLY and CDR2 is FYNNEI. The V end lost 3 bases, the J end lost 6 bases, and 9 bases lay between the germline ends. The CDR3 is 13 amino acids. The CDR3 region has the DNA TGTGCCAGCAGTGACACTTTAATCAATGAGCAGTTCTTC. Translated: CASSDTLINEQFF.

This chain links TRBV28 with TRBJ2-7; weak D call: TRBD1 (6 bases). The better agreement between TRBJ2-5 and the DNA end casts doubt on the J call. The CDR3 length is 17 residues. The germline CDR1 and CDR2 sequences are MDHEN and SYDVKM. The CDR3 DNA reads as TGTGCCAGCAGTTTAAACCCCTGGGGGCTAGGCGAGGAGACCCAGTACTTC. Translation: CASSLNPWGLGEETQYF.

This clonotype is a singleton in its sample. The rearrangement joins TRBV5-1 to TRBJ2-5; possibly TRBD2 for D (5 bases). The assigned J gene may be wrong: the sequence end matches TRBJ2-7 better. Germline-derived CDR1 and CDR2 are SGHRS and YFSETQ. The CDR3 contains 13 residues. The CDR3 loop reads CASSLYSAYEQYF. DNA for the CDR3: TGCGCCAGCAGCTTGTATAGCGCGTACGAGCAGTACTTC.